This TCR beta chain stems from a study of yellow fever vaccine responses in identical twins. The CDR3 totals 15 residues. V shed 8 bases and J 4 bases; nucleotides not matched to a gene: 11. In germline, CDR1 is MRHNA, CDR2 SNTAGT. From the RT-PCR reads, TCRdb called clonotypes with MiXCR, one entry per CDR3 protein. The sample has about 3,900 distinct CDR3 sequences, under 85% seen once. The sequencing here drew on T cells from blood (PBMCs), unsorted or a sorted subset (not recorded which), taken before or after yellow fever vaccination (not recorded which). The clonotype was recovered from a woman aged 18-30 years who received the yellow fever vaccine. The chain employs TRBV6-4 and TRBJ2-3; 8 bases fit TRBD1. The CDR3: CASGNLDRGPDTQYF. DNA for the CDR3: TGTGCCAGCGGTAACCTCGACAGGGGCCCAGATACGCAGTATTTT.